One and the same sample provided the 5 T cell receptor beta chains below, sequenced in a study of post-analysis software for immune sequencing data. Study-wide results and limits: The study found TRBV5-6, TRBV5-1 and TRBV20-1 among roughly 5 TRBV segments more frequent in patients than controls.

Libraries were made from TCR beta cDNA, and they carried unique molecular identifiers. TCRdb reprocessed the PCR reads with MiXCR, giving one entry per CDR3 protein. The sample has roughly 800,000 distinct CDR3 sequences; less than 35% are singletons. Their recognized antigens are unknown. Source material: blood. These receptors were taken from a girl aged 10 to 17 with multiple sclerosis.

This clonotype was found a few times. The V gene is TRBV29-1, the J gene TRBJ2-1; D remains ambiguous. Germline V CDR1 and CDR2: SQVTM, ANQGSEA. The CDR3 extends over 11 amino acids. Trimming pared 3 bases from V and 10 bases from J, leaving 10 bases between. Written as DNA, the CDR3 is TGCAGCGTTGAGGGTGCCCTAGAGCAGTTCTTC. Translation gives CSVEGALEQFF.

This clonotype has only a few counts. The chain has TRBV4-3 and TRBJ2-3; D is unclear. V lost 0 bases and J lost 0, with 13 bases in between. Germline values: CDR1 LGHNA, CDR2 YSLEER. The CDR3 has 17 residues. The CDR3 sequence: CASSQEPPVGSTDTQYF. CDR3 coding DNA: TGCGCCAGCAGCCAAGAGCCCCCCGTCGGGAGCACAGATACGCAGTATTTT.

The rearrangement links TRBV28 to TRBJ2-5, with no clear D. Germline V CDR1 and CDR2: MDHEN, SYDVKM. V gave up 4 bases and J gave up 5 bases, with 11 bases separating them. The CDR3 runs 13 residues. The CDR3 protein is CASSSLRVETQYF. CDR3 bases: TGTGCCAGCAGTTCGTTAAGGGTGGAGACCCAGTACTTC.

V is TRBV4-3 and J is TRBJ2-3; unclear D gene. V gave up 8 bases and J gave up 4 bases, with 7 bases separating them. In germline, CDR1 is LGHNA, CDR2 YSLEER. This CDR3 has 11 residues. The CDR3 region is CASGYADTQYF. CDR3 nucleotide sequence: TGCGCCAGCGGATATGCAGATACGCAGTATTTT.

The chain uses TRBV3-1 and TRBJ2-6, with TRBD1 identical over 10 bases. This CDR3 contains 16 residues. Germline CDR1 LGHDT, CDR2 YNNKEL (reference sequence). V shed 3 bases, J shed 2 bases, and the junction held 1 base outside the gene matches. This chain's CDR3 is CASSQGTGAGANVLTF. CDR3 nucleotide sequence: TGTGCCAGCAGCCAGGGGACAGGGGCTGGGGCCAACGTCCTGACTTTC.